This TCR beta chain was documented in a study of follicular helper T cells after annual influenza vaccination. Across the study: For some subjects, blood spans the 2013-2014, 2014-2015 and 2015-2016 annual vaccinations. Notes on the study in general: Undersampling of larger non-cTfh compartments could not be excluded. Just about 10-22% of cells analyzed had recovered productive TCRB sequences.

About this clone: Its antigen is currently unknown.

Clones were sequenced by immunoSEQ multiplex PCR, and TCRdb holds only the in-frame ones, with some missing. The sample carries about 13,000 clones, roughly four fifths recorded once. Indicated time point: 2014-2015 season, pre-vaccination. The specimen was CXCR5- memory CD4+ T cells sorted from blood, collected on the day of influenza vaccination. The TCR originated in an adult who received the influenza vaccine.

The chain's CDR3 is CASSSTGTGVGAFF. The CDR3 coding sequence is TGTGCCAGCAGCTCCACCGGGACAGGGGTCGGAGCTTTCTTT. The J gene is TRBJ1-1, the V gene TRBV13; TRBD1 matches 10 bases. The ends lost 4 bases at V and 10 bases at J; junction bases unmatched: 9. CDR1 is PRHDT and CDR2 is FYEKMQ in the germline V gene (reference sequence). The CDR3 extends over 14 amino acids.